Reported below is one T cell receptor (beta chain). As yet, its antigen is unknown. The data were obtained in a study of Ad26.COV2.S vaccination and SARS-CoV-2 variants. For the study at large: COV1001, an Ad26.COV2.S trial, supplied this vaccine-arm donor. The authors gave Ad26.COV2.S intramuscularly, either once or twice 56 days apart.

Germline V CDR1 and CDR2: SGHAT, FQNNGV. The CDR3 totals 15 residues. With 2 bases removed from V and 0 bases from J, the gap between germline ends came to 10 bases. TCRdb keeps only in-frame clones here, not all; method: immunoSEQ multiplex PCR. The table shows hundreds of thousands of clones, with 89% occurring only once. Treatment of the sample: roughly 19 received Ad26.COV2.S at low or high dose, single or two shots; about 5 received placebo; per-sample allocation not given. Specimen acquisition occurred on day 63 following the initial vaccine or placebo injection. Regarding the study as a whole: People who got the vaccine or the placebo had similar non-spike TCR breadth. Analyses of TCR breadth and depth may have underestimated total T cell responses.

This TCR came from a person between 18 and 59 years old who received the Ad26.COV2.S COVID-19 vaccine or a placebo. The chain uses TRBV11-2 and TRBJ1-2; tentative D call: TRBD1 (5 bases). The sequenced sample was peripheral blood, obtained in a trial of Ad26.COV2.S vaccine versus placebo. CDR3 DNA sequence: TGTGCCAGCAGCTTAATGGCAGGGTCTAACTATGGCTACACCTTC. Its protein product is CASSLMAGSNYGYTF.